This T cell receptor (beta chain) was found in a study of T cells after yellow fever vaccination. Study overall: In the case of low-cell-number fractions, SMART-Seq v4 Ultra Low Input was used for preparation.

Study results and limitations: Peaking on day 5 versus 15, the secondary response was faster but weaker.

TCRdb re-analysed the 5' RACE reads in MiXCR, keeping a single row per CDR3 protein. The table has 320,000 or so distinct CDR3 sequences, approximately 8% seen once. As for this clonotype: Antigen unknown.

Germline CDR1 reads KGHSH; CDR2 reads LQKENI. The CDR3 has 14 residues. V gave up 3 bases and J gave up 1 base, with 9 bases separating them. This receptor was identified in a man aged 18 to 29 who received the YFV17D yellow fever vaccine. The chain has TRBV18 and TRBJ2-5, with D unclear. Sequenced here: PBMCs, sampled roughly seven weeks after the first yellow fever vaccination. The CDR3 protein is CASSPPSLQETQYF. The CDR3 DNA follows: TGTGCCAGCTCACCCCCCTCCCTCCAAGAGACCCAGTACTTC.